The 16 T cell receptor beta chains presented below share a single source sample, sequenced in a study of Graves' ophthalmopathy and Graves' hyperthyroidism. Scientists amplified the TCR beta CDR3 regions from RNA transcripts. First-round RT-PCR used HTBI primers; second-round multiplex PCR followed. MiXCR, run by TCRdb on the multiplex PCR reads, gives a single entry per CDR3 protein. Counted here are 450,000 to 600,000 distinct CDR3 sequences, approximately 35% occurring once; the ten biggest clones make up 4% to 5%. Sequenced material: peripheral blood or thyroid tissue (not recorded which). All receptors derive from an adult man with Graves' hyperthyroidism.

This clonotype was seen ten or more times. The rearrangement links TRBV20-1 to TRBJ2-5, with 14 bases that match TRBD2. Germline V gene lookup returns CDR1 DFQATT and CDR2 SNEGSKA (reference sequence). The CDR3 runs 19 residues. Trimming cost V 2 bases and J 1 base; bases outside gene matches: 12. The CDR3 region is CSARRLGLAGVGGQETQYF. In DNA form, the CDR3 reads TGCAGTGCTAGACGACTGGGACTAGCGGGAGTAGGGGGCCAAGAGACCCAGTACTTC.

This clonotype was detected a few times. The chain links TRBV3-1 to TRBJ1-5; D gene ambiguous. CDR1 is LGHDT and CDR2 is YNNKEL in the germline V gene (reference sequence). The CDR3 totals 14 residues. V lost 5 bases and J lost 1, with 9 bases in between. The CDR3: CASSRTHSNQPQHF. In DNA form, the CDR3 reads TGTGCCAGCAGCAGAACACACAGCAATCAGCCCCAGCATTTT. The complete variable domain, with remaining parts taken from reference TRBV3-1 and TRBJ1-5, reads DTAVSQTPKYLVTQMGNDKSIKCEQNLGHDTMYWYKQDSKKFLKIMFSYNNKELIINETVPNRFSPKSPDKAHLNLHINSLELGDSAVYFCASSRTHSNQPQHFGDGTRLSIL.

V usage is TRBV20-1 and J usage is TRBJ2-3; the match to TRBD2 covers 10 bases. Germline V gene lookup returns CDR1 DFQATT and CDR2 SNEGSKA (reference sequence). After removal of 4 bases from V and 1 base from J, the junction contained 8 bases not matched to a gene. CDR3 size: 16 residues. The CDR3 DNA follows: TGCAGTGCTACTAGCGGGAGAGCTGGAGGCACAGATACGCAGTATTTT. It yields the protein CSATSGRAGGTDTQYF.

A word on this clonotype: A read error is possible here, since a much larger clone lies one base away. This chain connects TRBV2 to TRBJ2-2, with 7 bases that match TRBD1. The CDR3 is 15 residues long. CDR1 and CDR2 (germline): SNHLY, FYNNEI. V gave up 8 bases and J gave up 6 bases; unmatched junction bases: 12. The CDR3 protein is CASGTDPRDAGELFF. The CDR3 DNA reads TGTGCCAGCGGGACAGACCCTAGGGACGCCGGGGAGCTGTTTTTT.

The chain recombines TRBV29-1 with TRBJ2-1; D tentatively reads TRBD1 or TRBD2 (6 bases each). This CDR3 region has 12 residues. Germline loops: CDR1 SQVTM, CDR2 ANQGSEA. The V and J ends lost 6 bases and 9 bases respectively, with 15 bases between them. The CDR3 spells CSVALGGSEQFF. CDR3 DNA: TGCAGCGTGGCCCTGGGGGGCAGTGAGCAGTTCTTC.

The rearrangement uses TRBV29-1 and TRBJ1-2; the D gene is possibly TRBD1 (5 bases). There are 12 residues in the CDR3. V lost 7 bases, J lost 8 bases, and 17 bases lay in between. The V gene's germline CDR1 is SQVTM and CDR2 ANQGSEA. In DNA form, the CDR3 reads TGCAGCGGACCGGGGCTCGTGGGAGGCTACACCTTC. It specifies CSGPGLVGGYTF.

This clonotype was seen ten or more times. The chain employs TRBV7-2 and TRBJ1-2; D not certain. Germline loops: CDR1 SGHTA, CDR2 FQGNSA. V dropped 4 bases and J dropped 6 bases, with 18 bases sitting between them. This CDR3 has 15 amino acids. CDR3 protein: CASSSRTPDMHGYTF. CDR3 bases: TGTGCCAGCAGCTCTCGAACCCCGGATATGCATGGCTACACCTTC.

This clonotype was observed many times. The J gene is TRBJ2-5, the V gene TRBV20-1, with TRBD1 matching 11 bases. The CDR3 covers 15 residues. V shed 0 bases and J 7 bases; nucleotides not matched to a gene: 7. From germline, CDR1 is DFQATT and CDR2 SNEGSKA (reference sequence). The CDR3 is CSARDPGQGDVTQYF. CDR3 DNA sequence: TGCAGTGCTAGAGATCCGGGACAGGGGGACGTGACCCAGTACTTC.

In this sample, this clonotype turned up many times. J is TRBJ1-2 and V is TRBV3-1; D gene uncertain. CDR1 is LGHDT and CDR2 is YNNKEL in the germline V gene (reference sequence). The CDR3 consists of 15 residues. V gave up 5 bases and J gave up 2 bases, with 15 bases separating them. CDR3 DNA: TGTGCCAGCAGCACTCAGGAAGGGCTCAACTATGGCTACACCTTC. Translated: CASSTQEGLNYGYTF.

This clonotype has at least ten counts. The chain carries TRBV11-2 and TRBJ2-7; D possibly matches TRBD1 or TRBD2 (5 bases each). V shed 5 bases and J shed 0 bases, with 14 bases lying between them. Germline CDR1 and CDR2: SGHAT and FQNNGV. The CDR3 sequence is 15 residues long. The CDR3 nucleotides read TGTGCCAGCAGCCGGGGATCGGACACCTCCTACGAGCAGTACTTC. It encodes CASSRGSDTSYEQYF.

As regards this clonotype: This clone may be a read error of a much larger clone one base away. The V call is TRBV6-5, the J call TRBJ2-5; TRBD1 agrees at 8 bases. Germline CDR1 is MNHEY and CDR2 is SVGAGI. The V and J ends lost 1 base and 5 bases, in that order; junction bases with no gene match: 6. The CDR3 contains 15 residues. The CDR3 coding sequence is TGTGCCAGCAGTTACTACAGGGGGGTCCGGGAGACCCAGTACTTC. Its protein is CASSYYRGVRETQYF.

As regards this clonotype: This may stem from a read error, because a much larger clone lies one nucleotide away. The chain recombines TRBV9 with TRBJ1-1; a weak D match, TRBD1 (6 bases). The CDR3 spans 12 residues. Germline CDR1 and CDR2: SGDLS and YYNGEE. CDR3 in amino acids: CAGSVRQAEAFF. Here the CDR3 DNA reads TGTGCCGGCAGCGTCCGACAGGCTGAAGCTTTCTTT.

This clonotype was counted many times. This chain links TRBV6-1 with TRBJ2-7; no clear D gene. This CDR3 comprises 13 residues. V lost 2 bases to trimming and J lost 0 bases, with 5 bases between them. Looked up from germline, CDR1 is MNHNS and CDR2 is SASEGT. The CDR3 spells CASSEYSSYEQYF. The CDR3 nucleotides read TGTGCCAGCAGTGAATACAGCTCCTACGAGCAGTACTTC.

This clonotype was seen only a few times. This chain uses TRBV4-1 with TRBJ2-7, with D maybe TRBD2 (5 bases). CDR1 and CDR2 from the germline V gene are MGHRA and YSYEKL. The V and J ends lost 1 base and 0 bases respectively, with 10 bases between them. This CDR3 contains 15 residues. CDR3 sequence reads: CASSQGTSSSYEQYF. DNA of the CDR3: TGCGCCAGCAGCCAAGGGACTTCTAGCTCCTACGAGCAGTACTTC.

This clonotype was counted once. This chain connects TRBV5-4 to TRBJ1-3; 7 bases agree with TRBD2. The J call could be wrong; TRBJ2-3 is a better fit for the DNA end. Germline CDR1 reads SGHNT; CDR2 reads YYREEE (reference sequence). The CDR3 contains 14 residues. CDR3 protein: CASSLRGSRDTQYF. The CDR3 DNA reads as TGTGCCAGCAGCTTGCGCGGGAGTAGGGATACGCAGTATTTT.

Concerning this clonotype: Mismatch with germline at one junction end may stem from a read error. The rearrangement uses TRBV4-2 and TRBJ2-7; D is undetermined. Germline CDR1 reads LGHNA; CDR2 reads YNFKEQ. The CDR3 has 16 amino acids. DNA of the CDR3: TGTGCCTGCAGCCAAGACGCTGTAGAGAACTCCTACGAGCAGTACTTC. It specifies CACSQDAVENSYEQYF.